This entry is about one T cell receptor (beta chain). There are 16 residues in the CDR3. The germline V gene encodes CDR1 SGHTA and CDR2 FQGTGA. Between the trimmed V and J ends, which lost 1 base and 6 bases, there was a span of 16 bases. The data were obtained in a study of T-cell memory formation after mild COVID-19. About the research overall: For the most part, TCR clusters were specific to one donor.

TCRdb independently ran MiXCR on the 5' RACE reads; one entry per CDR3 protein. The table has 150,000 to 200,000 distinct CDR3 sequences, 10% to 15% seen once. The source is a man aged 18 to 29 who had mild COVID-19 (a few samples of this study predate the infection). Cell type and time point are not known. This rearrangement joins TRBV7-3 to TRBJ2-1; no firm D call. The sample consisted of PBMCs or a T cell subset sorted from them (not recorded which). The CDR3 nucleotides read TGTGCCAGCAGCTTAAGGTCCGGGTATCCTTCCAATGAGCAGTTCTTC. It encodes CASSLRSGYPSNEQFF.